This is a list of T cell receptor beta chains from one sample in a study of cytomegalovirus exposure and HLA in healthy donors. Profiled with immunoSEQ multiplex PCR; TCRdb holds only in-frame clones, not every one. The data show some 34,000 clones, with approximately 67% seen just once and around 10% held by the top ten. The sequencing input was PBMCs. The receptors come from a middle-aged man in good health and CMV-seropositive. Each CDR3 is given with its conserved first and last residue. The D gene is left open where the match is weak. Not all rows give a size; the values are once, few, many and, for expanded clones, a class.

d_gene	j_gene	abundance	v_gene	CDR3nt	CDR3aa
TRBD2	TRBJ2-1	.	TRBV7-9	TGTGCCAGCAGCTTAGCTGGGGGGGCCTACAATGAGCAGTTCTTC	CASSLAGGAYNEQFF
.	TRBJ1-5	.	TRBV4-1	TGCGCCAGCAGCCAAGATACGGTATATAGCAATCAGCCCCAGCATTTT	CASSQDTVYSNQPQHF
TRBD2	TRBJ2-5	few	TRBV2	TGTGCCAGCAGTGAAGGGACTAGCGGGGAGCCTCAGTACTTC	CASSEGTSGEPQYF
.	TRBJ2-7	.	TRBV6-5	TGTGCCAGCAGTTACTCGAGGGCAGCTAACTACGAGCAGTACTTC	CASSYSRAANYEQYF
.	TRBJ2-7	once	TRBV7-2	TGTGCCAGCAGCGCATGGACAGACACCTACGAGCAGTACTTC	CASSAWTDTYEQYF
TRBD1	TRBJ1-3	large	TRBV7-9	TGTGCCAGCAGCCCTCGGGACAGGGGCTCTGGAAACACCATATATTTT	CASSPRDRGSGNTIYF
TRBD1	TRBJ1-5	.	TRBV19	TGTGCCAGTAGGACCGGACAGGAATACAGGCAGCCCCAGCATTTT	CASRTGQEYRQPQHF
TRBD2	TRBJ2-1	once	TRBV6-4	TGTGCCAGCAGTCCCGGGACTAGCGGGCATCATGAGCAGTTCTTC	CASSPGTSGHHEQFF
.	TRBJ1-6	.	TRBV14	TGTGCCAGCAGCCAAGCAGGAGGGTTGGCAAATTCACCCCTCCACTTT	CASSQAGGLANSPLHF
.	TRBJ1-2	.	TRBV6-1	TGTGCCAGCAGTGAAGGCTTTCCAGGGGCCGGCTATGGCTACACCTTC	CASSEGFPGAGYGYTF
.	TRBJ1-5	.	TRBV29-1	TGCAGCGTTGTGGAACAGGGAGGGCAGCCCCAGCATTTT	CSVVEQGGQPQHF
TRBD2	TRBJ2-5	.	TRBV7-2	TGTGCCAGCACCCTGGGGGCGGGGGGGCTCAGAGAGACCCAGTACTTC	CASTLGAGGLRETQYF
.	TRBJ1-1	.	TRBV6-4	TGTGCCAGCAGTGAGCGGGGTAGGGGCACTGAAGCTTTCTTT	CASSERGRGTEAFF
.	TRBJ2-5	few	TRBV6-5	TGTGCCAGCAGTTACGGGCAGGGCTTAGGGGAGACCCAGTACTTC	CASSYGQGLGETQYF
.	TRBJ1-6	.	TRBV11-3	TGTGCCAGCAGCTTATACCAGGGCGCTAATTCACCCCTCCACTTT	CASSLYQGANSPLHF
TRBD1	TRBJ1-3	.	TRBV2	TGTGCCAGCAGTGGGGACAGGGGTGGAAACACCATATATTTT	CASSGDRGGNTIYF
.	TRBJ2-7	.	TRBV12-5	TGTGCTAGTGGTTTGGTACTCCAGGGATCCTCCGAGCAGTACTTC	CASGLVLQGSSEQYF
.	TRBJ1-6	.	TRBV19	TGTGCCAGTAGAACAGAGAGGGATTCACCCCTCCACTTT	CASRTERDSPLHF
TRBD2	TRBJ2-1	.	TRBV5-1	TGCGCCAGCAGCCCGGGGGGGAGGGATGAGCAGTTCTTC	CASSPGGRDEQFF
TRBD1	TRBJ1-5	few	TRBV11-2	TGTGCCAGCAGCGCCGCGACAGGGGGGAGCCGTCAGCCCCAGCATTTT	CASSAATGGSRQPQHF
TRBD1	TRBJ2-1	.	TRBV5-1	TGCGCCAGCAGCTTGGTTGGGACAGGGGGGAATGAGCAGTTCTTC	CASSLVGTGGNEQFF
TRBD2	TRBJ2-3	once	TRBV11-2	TGTGCCAGCAGCCGCCCTAGCGGGGGGCCCCAAGATACGCAGTATTTT	CASSRPSGGPQDTQYF
TRBD1	TRBJ1-2	.	TRBV9	TGTGCCAGCAGCGCCCGGGGGTTTGGACAGGAGAGCTACACCTTC	CASSARGFGQESYTF
.	TRBJ2-5	.	TRBV21-1	TGTGCCAGCGGGGACAGGGGAGGTGAGACCCAGTACTTC	CASGDRGGETQYF
.	TRBJ1-2	.	TRBV13	TGTGCCAGCGATACGCACGGGTATTTC	CASDTHGYF
.	TRBJ1-2	.	TRBV6-1	TGTGCCAGCAGTGAAAACAGAGGACTCTTGAGCTACACCTTC	CASSENRGLLSYTF
TRBD1	TRBJ1-6	.	TRBV2	TGTGCCAGCACTGCGGGACAGGGGGCTAATAATTCACCCCTCCACTTT	CASTAGQGANNSPLHF
.	TRBJ1-5	few	TRBV2	TGTGCCAGCAGTGAGAGACAGGCGAAGGGGGCCCAGCATTTT	CASSERQAKGAQHF
TRBD1	TRBJ2-7	.	TRBV5-1	TGCGCCAGCAGCTTGACGGGGGGACAGGGGCCTTCCTACGAGCAGTACTTC	CASSLTGGQGPSYEQYF
.	TRBJ1-5	.	TRBV4-2	TGTGCCAGCAGCCAAGATGACCCTCGTACAGGGATAGGCAATCAGCCCCAGCATTTT	CASSQDDPRTGIGNQPQHF
TRBD2	TRBJ2-5	.	TRBV25-1	TGTGCCAGCGGGCGCGGGGGGGAGACCCAGTACTTC	CASGRGGETQYF
.	TRBJ2-7	.	TRBV6-1	TGTGCCAGCAGTCCGGAGGTAGGGGGGCAGTACTTC	CASSPEVGGQYF
TRBD2	TRBJ2-3	few	TRBV28	TGTGCCAGCAGTCCTAGCGGGGGCCGGGGAGATACGCAGTATTTT	CASSPSGGRGDTQYF
TRBD2	TRBJ2-5	.	TRBV4-1	TGCGCCAGCAGCCAACCTGGACTAGCGGGGGGGCCGGCCCAAGAGACCCAGTACTTC	CASSQPGLAGGPAQETQYF
TRBD1	TRBJ1-2	few	TRBV23-1	TGCGCCAGCAGTCCTGACAGGGAGGAAGACTATGGCTACACCTTC	CASSPDREEDYGYTF
.	TRBJ2-3	.	TRBV7-3	TGTGCCAGCGCGGCAGGGGGGAATTCAGATACGCAGTATTTT	CASAAGGNSDTQYF
.	TRBJ1-1	few	TRBV29-1	TGCAGCGTCCTTAAGAACACTGAAGCTTTCTTT	CSVLKNTEAFF
.	TRBJ2-1	.	TRBV6-5	TGTGCCAGCAGTTACTCGGCAGCCTACAATGAGCAGTTCTTC	CASSYSAAYNEQFF
TRBD2	TRBJ2-2	few	TRBV5-7	TGTGCCAGCAGCTTGGTTAGCGGGGAGGAGACCGGGGAGCTGTTTTTT	CASSLVSGEETGELFF
TRBD1	TRBJ2-1	.	TRBV15	TGTGCCACCAGCAGCGCCCGGGACAGACAGTTCTTC	CATSSARDRQFF
.	TRBJ2-7	few	TRBV19	TGTGCCAGTAGTATCCGTCCAGCGGGCTACGAGCAGTACTTC	CASSIRPAGYEQYF
.	TRBJ1-6	.	TRBV6-4	TGTGCCAGCAGTGACTCGATTTTGGGGCGGCATTCACCCCTCCACTTT	CASSDSILGRHSPLHF
.	TRBJ2-2	.	TRBV7-9	TGTGCCAGCAGCTTCGATACCCGGACAGTCGGGGAGCTGTTTTTT	CASSFDTRTVGELFF
.	TRBJ1-2	few	TRBV4-2	TGTGCCAGCAGCCAGGCGGGTTTCTATGGCTACACCTTC	CASSQAGFYGYTF
.	TRBJ2-5	.	TRBV5-4	TGTGCCAGCAGCTTGGCCAGTCTTCAAGAGACCCAGTACTTC	CASSLASLQETQYF
.	TRBJ1-1	.	TRBV7-9	TGTGCCAGCCGGGCCCAGGGTGTGGCGGCTTTCTTT	CASRAQGVAAFF
TRBD2	TRBJ2-1	.	TRBV5-4	TGTGCCAGCACTACGGGGGGGCCGAACAATGAGCAGTTCTTC	CASTTGGPNNEQFF
.	TRBJ1-6	.	TRBV6-1	TGTGCCAGCAGTGAAGACAGGGTGGTATCACCCCTCCACTTT	CASSEDRVVSPLHF
TRBD1	TRBJ1-3	.	TRBV29-1	TGCAGCGTTGTGGGGACAGAGAGCTCTGGAAACACCATATATTTT	CSVVGTESSGNTIYF
.	TRBJ2-3	.	TRBV7-9	TGTGCCAGCAGCTCGGCGGGGACAGATACGCAGTATTTT	CASSSAGTDTQYF
TRBD1	TRBJ2-7	few	TRBV6-5	TGTGCCAGCAGTTATGGGCAGGGGGCCGTTTACGAGCAGTACTTC	CASSYGQGAVYEQYF